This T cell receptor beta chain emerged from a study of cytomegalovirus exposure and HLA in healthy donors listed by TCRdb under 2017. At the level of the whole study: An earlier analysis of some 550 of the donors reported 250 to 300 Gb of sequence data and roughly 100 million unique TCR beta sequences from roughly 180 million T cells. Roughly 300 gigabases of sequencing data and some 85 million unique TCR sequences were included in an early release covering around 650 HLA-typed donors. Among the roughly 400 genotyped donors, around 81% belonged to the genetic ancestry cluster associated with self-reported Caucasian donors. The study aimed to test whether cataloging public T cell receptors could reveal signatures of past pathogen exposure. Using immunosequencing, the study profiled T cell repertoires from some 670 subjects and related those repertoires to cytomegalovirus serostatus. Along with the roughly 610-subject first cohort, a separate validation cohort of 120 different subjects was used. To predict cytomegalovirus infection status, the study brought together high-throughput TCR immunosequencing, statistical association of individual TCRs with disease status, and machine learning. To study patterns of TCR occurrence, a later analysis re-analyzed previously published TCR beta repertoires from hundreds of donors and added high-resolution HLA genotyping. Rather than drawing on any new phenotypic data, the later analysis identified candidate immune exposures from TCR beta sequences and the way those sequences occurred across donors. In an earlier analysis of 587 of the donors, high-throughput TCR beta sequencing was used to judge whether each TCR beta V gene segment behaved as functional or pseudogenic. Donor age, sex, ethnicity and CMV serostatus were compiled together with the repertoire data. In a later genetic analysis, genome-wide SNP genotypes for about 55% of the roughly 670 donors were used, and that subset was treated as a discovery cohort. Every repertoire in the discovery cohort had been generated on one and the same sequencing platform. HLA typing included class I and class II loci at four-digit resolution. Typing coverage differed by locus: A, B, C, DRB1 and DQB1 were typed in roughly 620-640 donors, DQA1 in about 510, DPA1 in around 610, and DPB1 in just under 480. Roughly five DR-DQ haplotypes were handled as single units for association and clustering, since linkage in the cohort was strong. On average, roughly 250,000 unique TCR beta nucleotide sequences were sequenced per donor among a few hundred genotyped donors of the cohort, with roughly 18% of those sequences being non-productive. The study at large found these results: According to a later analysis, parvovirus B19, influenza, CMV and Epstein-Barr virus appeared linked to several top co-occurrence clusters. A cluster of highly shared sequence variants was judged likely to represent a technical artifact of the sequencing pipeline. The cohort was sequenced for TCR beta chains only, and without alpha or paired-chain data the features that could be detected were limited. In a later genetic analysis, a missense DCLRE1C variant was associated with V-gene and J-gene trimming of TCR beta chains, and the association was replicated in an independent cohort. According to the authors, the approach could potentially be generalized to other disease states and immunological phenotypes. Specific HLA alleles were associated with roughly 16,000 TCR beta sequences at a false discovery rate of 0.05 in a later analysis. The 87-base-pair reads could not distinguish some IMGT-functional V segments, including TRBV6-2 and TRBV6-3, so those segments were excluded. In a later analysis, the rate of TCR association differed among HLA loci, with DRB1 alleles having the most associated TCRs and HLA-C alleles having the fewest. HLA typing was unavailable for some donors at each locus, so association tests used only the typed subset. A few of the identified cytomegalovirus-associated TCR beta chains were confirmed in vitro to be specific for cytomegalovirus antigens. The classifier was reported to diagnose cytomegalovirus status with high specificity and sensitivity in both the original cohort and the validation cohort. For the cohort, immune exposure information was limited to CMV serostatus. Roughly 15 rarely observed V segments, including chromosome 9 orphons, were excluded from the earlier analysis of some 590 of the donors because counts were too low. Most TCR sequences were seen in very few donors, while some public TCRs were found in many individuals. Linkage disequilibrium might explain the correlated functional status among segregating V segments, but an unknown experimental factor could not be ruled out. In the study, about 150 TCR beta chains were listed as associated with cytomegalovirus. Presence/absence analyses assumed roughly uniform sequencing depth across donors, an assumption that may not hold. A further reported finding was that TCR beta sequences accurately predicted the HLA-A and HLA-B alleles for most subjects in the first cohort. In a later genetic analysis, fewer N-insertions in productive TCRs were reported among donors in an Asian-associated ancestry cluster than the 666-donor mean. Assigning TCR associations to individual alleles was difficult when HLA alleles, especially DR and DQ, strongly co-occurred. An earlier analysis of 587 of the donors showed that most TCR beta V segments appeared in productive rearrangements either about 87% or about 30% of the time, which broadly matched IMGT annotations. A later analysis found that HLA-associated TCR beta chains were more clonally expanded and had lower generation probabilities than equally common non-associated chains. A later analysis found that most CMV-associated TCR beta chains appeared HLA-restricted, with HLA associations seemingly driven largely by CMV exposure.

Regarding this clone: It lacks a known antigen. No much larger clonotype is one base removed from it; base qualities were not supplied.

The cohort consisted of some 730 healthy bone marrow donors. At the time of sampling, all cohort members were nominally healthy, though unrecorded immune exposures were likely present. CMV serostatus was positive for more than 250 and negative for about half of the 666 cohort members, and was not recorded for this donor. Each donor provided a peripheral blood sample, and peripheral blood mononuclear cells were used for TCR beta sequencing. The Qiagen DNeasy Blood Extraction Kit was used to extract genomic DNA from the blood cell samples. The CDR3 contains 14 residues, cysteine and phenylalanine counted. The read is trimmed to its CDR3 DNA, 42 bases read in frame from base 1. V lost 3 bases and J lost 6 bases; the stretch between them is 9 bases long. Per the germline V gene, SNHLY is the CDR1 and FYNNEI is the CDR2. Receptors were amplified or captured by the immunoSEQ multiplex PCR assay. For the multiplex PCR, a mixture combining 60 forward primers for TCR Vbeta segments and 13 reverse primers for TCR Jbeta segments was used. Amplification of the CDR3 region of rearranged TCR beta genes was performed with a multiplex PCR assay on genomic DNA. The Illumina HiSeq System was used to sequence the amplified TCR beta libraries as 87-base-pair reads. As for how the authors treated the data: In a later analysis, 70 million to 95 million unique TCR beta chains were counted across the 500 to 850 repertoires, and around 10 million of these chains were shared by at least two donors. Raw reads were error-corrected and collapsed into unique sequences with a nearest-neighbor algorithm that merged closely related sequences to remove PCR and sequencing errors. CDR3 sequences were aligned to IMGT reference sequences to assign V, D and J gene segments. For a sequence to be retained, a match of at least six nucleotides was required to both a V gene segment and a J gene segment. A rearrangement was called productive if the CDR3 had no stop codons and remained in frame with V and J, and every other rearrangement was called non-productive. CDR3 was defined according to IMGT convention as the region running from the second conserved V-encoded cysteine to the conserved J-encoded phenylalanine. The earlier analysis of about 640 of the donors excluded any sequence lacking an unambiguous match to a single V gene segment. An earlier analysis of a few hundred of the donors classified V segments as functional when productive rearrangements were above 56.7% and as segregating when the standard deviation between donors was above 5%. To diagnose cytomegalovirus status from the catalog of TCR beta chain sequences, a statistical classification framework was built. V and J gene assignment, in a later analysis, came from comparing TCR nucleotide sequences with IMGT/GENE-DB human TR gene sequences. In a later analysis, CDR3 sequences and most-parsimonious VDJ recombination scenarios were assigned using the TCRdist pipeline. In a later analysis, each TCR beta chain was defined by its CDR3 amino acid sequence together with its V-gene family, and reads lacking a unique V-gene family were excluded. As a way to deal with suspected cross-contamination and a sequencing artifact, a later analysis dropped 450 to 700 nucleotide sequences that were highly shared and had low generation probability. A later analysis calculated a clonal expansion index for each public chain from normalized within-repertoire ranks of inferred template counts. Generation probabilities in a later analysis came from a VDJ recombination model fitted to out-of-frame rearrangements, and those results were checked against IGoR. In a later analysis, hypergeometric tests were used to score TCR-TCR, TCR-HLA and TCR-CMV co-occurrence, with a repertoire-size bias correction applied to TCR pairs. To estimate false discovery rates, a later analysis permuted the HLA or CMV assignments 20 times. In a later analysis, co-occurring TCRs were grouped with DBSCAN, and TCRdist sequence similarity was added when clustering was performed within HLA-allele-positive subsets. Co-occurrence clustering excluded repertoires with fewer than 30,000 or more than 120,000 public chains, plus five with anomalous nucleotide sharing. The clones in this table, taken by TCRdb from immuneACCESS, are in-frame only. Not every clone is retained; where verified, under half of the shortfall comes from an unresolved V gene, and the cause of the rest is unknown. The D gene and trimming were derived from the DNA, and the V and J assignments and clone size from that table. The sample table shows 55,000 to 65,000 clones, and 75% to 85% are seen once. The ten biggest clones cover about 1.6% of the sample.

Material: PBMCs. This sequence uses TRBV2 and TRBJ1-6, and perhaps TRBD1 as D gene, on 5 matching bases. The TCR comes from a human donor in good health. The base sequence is TGTGCCAGCAGTGAGCCCAGGGCTAATTCACCCCTCCACTTT. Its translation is CASSEPRANSPLHF.